The rows below give T cell receptor beta chains drawn from one sample of a study of shared clonotypes between healthy human individuals. Sequencing was performed with immunoSEQ multiplex PCR; in TCRdb, only in-frame clones are kept and a portion is missing. The sample has roughly 2.2 million clones, around 90% seen once. The sample was naive CD4+ T cells from PBMCs. All receptors come from a man aged 18 to 29 in good health. Some clones in this sample may be carry-over from other donors' samples. Each CDR3 is given with its conserved first and last residue. D genes are given only for firm matches. Size values are once, few and many counts, or a class for expanded clones, and some rows have none.

cdr3_aa: CASSIGTAGNEQFF
cdr3_nt: TGCGCCAGCAGCATTGGGACAGCCGGCAATGAGCAGTTCTTC
cdr3_length: 14
clone_size: NA
j_call: TRBJ2-1
d_call: TRBD1
v_call: TRBV5-1

cdr3_aa: CASSESGRASPLHF
cdr3_nt: TGTGCCAGCAGTGAATCGGGAAGGGCGTCACCCCTCCACTTT
cdr3_length: 14
clone_size: NA
j_call: TRBJ1-6
d_call: NA
v_call: TRBV6-1

cdr3_aa: CSVRPRLAYEQYF
cdr3_nt: TGCAGCGTGAGGCCACGACTAGCCTACGAGCAGTACTTC
cdr3_length: 13
clone_size: NA
j_call: TRBJ2-7
d_call: NA
v_call: TRBV29-1

cdr3_aa: CASSLFRTGLAGSYEQYF
cdr3_nt: TGTGCCAGCAGTTTATTCCGGACTGGACTAGCGGGCTCCTACGAGCAGTACTTC
cdr3_length: 18
clone_size: NA
j_call: TRBJ2-7
d_call: NA
v_call: TRBV21-1

cdr3_aa: CASSPPGRGRSTDTQYF
cdr3_nt: TGTGCCAGCTCACCACCTGGTAGGGGACGGAGCACAGATACGCAGTATTTT
cdr3_length: 17
clone_size: once
j_call: TRBJ2-3
d_call: NA
v_call: TRBV18

cdr3_aa: CASSQALRGNPGHEQYF
cdr3_nt: TGCGCCAGCAGCCAGGCCCTACGCGGGAACCCCGGTCACGAGCAGTACTTC
cdr3_length: 17
clone_size: once
j_call: TRBJ2-7
d_call: NA
v_call: TRBV4-1

cdr3_aa: CASSFGGQGFYEQYF
cdr3_nt: TGTGCCAGCAGTTTCGGTGGACAGGGATTTTACGAGCAGTACTTC
cdr3_length: 15
clone_size: NA
j_call: TRBJ2-7
d_call: TRBD1
v_call: TRBV27

cdr3_aa: CASSLGGRAADTQYF
cdr3_nt: TGTGCCAGCAGCTTAGGCGGGAGGGCAGCAGATACGCAGTATTTT
cdr3_length: 15
clone_size: NA
j_call: TRBJ2-3
d_call: TRBD2
v_call: TRBV5-4

cdr3_aa: CASSPGGTGNTIYF
cdr3_nt: TGTGCCAGCAGTCCCGGGGGAACTGGAAACACCATATATTTT
cdr3_length: 14
clone_size: once
j_call: TRBJ1-3
d_call: NA
v_call: TRBV7-6

cdr3_aa: CASSARMVSTQYF
cdr3_nt: TGTGCCAGCAGTGCCCGAATGGTCTCAACGCAGTATTTT
cdr3_length: 13
clone_size: NA
j_call: TRBJ2-3
d_call: NA
v_call: TRBV6-4

cdr3_aa: CASSPRQGGETQYF
cdr3_nt: TGTGCCAGCAGTCCTCGACAGGGTGGGGAGACCCAGTACTTC
cdr3_length: 14
clone_size: NA
j_call: TRBJ2-5
d_call: TRBD1
v_call: TRBV7-8

cdr3_aa: CASSRIDTQYF
cdr3_nt: TGTGCCAGCAGCCGAATAGATACGCAGTATTTT
cdr3_length: 11
clone_size: NA
j_call: TRBJ2-3
d_call: NA
v_call: TRBV7-9

cdr3_aa: CASSLETLAYEQYF
cdr3_nt: TGTGCCAGCAGCTTAGAAACACTAGCCTACGAGCAGTACTTC
cdr3_length: 14
clone_size: once
j_call: TRBJ2-7
d_call: NA
v_call: TRBV11-2

cdr3_aa: CASSLDTGATEAFF
cdr3_nt: TGTGCCAGCAGCTTAGATACAGGGGCCACTGAAGCTTTCTTT
cdr3_length: 14
clone_size: NA
j_call: TRBJ1-1
d_call: TRBD1
v_call: TRBV11-2

cdr3_aa: CASSFVGGTYEQYF
cdr3_nt: TGTGCCAGCAGTTTTGTGGGGGGCACCTACGAGCAGTACTTC
cdr3_length: 14
clone_size: NA
j_call: TRBJ2-7
d_call: NA
v_call: TRBV28

cdr3_aa: CASSQASWGENEKLFF
cdr3_nt: TGCGCCAGCAGCCAAGCATCATGGGGAGAAAATGAAAAACTGTTTTTT
cdr3_length: 16
clone_size: few
j_call: TRBJ1-4
d_call: NA
v_call: TRBV4-1